Listed below are T cell receptor beta chains from one sample, sequenced in a study of blood T cell repertoires in COVID-19. Clones were sequenced by immunoSEQ multiplex PCR, and TCRdb holds only the in-frame ones, with some missing. The sample comprises roughly 390,000 clones, 70% to 90% of which are singletons, and 10% rests with the top ten. Sequencing was carried out using peripheral blood. These receptors were taken from a woman in her thirties with COVID-19, enrolled during active disease. CDR3s include the opening cysteine and the closing phenylalanine or tryptophan. A D gene is named only where the DNA matches it firmly. Size tells how often a clone was seen (once, few, many) or the class of an expanded clone, and some rows leave it out.

clone_size,d_call,cdr3_length,v_call,j_call,cdr3_nt,cdr3_aa
.,.,15,TRBV4-3,TRBJ1-5,TGCGCCAGCAGCCAAGATAGTTTGAGCAATCAGCCCCAGCATTTT,CASSQDSLSNQPQHF
once,.,14,TRBV9,TRBJ1-2,TGTGCCAGCAGCGTAGGAACAGGAACCTATGGCTACACCTTC,CASSVGTGTYGYTF
.,.,14,TRBV27,TRBJ2-1,TGTGCCAGCAAGGTGGCGGACTCCTACAATGAGCAGTTCTTC,CASKVADSYNEQFF
.,TRBD2,14,TRBV11-2,TRBJ2-7,TGTGCCAGCAGCTTCGGACCGGGAGGTTACGAGCAGTACTTC,CASSFGPGGYEQYF
.,.,13,TRBV9,TRBJ1-1,TGTGCCAGCAGCGCAACAGAGAACACTGAAGCTTTCTTT,CASSATENTEAFF
.,TRBD2,17,TRBV9,TRBJ2-1,TGTGCCAGCAGCGTGGGCAGAGGGACTAGCGGGGGCAATGAGCAGTTCTTC,CASSVGRGTSGGNEQFF
.,.,15,TRBV7-3,TRBJ1-3,TGTGCCAGCAGACGACGCGGGAGAAGGAGAAACACCATATATTTT,CASRRRGRRRNTIYF
.,.,12,TRBV11-2,TRBJ2-3,TGTGCCAGCAGATCCCTCACAGATACGCAGTATTTT,CASRSLTDTQYF
.,TRBD1,15,TRBV27,TRBJ1-6,TGTGCCAGCAGTTCCAGGGGGCGGGATAATTCACCCCTCCACTTT,CASSSRGRDNSPLHF
.,TRBD1,15,TRBV5-1,TRBJ2-7,TGCGCCAGCAGCTTGGAGACAGGGGGCTTTTACGAGCAGTACTTC,CASSLETGGFYEQYF
once,TRBD1,13,TRBV28,TRBJ1-5,TGTGCCAGCAAGACAGGGGGGAATCAGCCCCAGCATTTT,CASKTGGNQPQHF
.,.,14,TRBV3-1/TRBV3-2,TRBJ2-4,TGTGCCAGCAGTATCGGACAGGGAGGGGACATTCAGTACTTC,CASSIGQGGDIQYF
.,TRBD2,17,TRBV6-1,TRBJ2-1,TGTGCCAGCAGTGAATGGGGTAGCGGGACCTCCTACAATGAGCAGTTCTTC,CASSEWGSGTSYNEQFF
.,TRBD2,13,TRBV13,TRBJ2-7,TGTGCCAGCAGCTTGTGGGGGGGCTACGAGCAGTACTTC,CASSLWGGYEQYF